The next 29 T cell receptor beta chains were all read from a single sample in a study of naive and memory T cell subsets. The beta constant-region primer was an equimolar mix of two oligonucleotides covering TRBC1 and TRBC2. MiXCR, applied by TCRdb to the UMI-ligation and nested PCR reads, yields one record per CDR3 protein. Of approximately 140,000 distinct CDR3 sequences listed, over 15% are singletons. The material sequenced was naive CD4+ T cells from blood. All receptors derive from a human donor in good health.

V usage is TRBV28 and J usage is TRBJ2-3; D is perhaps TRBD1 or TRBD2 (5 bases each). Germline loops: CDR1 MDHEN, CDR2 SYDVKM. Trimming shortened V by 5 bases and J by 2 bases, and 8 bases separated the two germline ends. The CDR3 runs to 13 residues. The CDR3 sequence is CASSGTLTDTQYF. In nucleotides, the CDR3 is TGTGCCAGCAGTGGGACCCTCACAGATACGCAGTATTTT.

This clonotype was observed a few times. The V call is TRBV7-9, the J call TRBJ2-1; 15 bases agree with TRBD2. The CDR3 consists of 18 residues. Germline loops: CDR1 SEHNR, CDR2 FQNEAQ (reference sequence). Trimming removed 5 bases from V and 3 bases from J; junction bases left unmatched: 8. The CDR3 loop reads CASSPRGTSGRSYNEQFF. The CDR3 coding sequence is TGTGCCAGCAGCCCTAGGGGGACTAGCGGGAGGAGCTACAATGAGCAGTTCTTC.

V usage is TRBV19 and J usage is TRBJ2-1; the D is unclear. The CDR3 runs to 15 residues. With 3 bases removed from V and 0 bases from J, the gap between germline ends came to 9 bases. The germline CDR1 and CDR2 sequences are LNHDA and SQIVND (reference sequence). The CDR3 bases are TGTGCCAGTAGTATCTCGGCTAGCTCCTACAATGAGCAGTTCTTC. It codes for CASSISASSYNEQFF.

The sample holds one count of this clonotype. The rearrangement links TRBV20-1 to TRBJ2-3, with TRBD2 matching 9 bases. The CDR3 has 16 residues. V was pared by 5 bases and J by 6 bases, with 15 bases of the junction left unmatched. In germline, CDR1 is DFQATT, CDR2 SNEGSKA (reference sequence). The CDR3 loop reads CSASTPSGACTDTQYF. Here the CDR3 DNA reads TGCAGTGCTTCGACTCCTAGCGGGGCTTGTACGGATACGCAGTATTTT.

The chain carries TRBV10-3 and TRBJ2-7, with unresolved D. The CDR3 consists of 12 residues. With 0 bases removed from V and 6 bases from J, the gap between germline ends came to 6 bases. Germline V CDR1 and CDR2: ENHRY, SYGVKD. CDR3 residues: CAISESRVEQYF. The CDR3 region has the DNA TGTGCCATCAGTGAGTCTAGGGTCGAGCAGTACTTC.

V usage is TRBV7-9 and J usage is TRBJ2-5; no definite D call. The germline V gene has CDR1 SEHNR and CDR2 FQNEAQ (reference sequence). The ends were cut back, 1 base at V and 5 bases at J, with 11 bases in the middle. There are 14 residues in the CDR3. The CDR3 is CASSLDVGGETQYF. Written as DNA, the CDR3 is TGTGCCAGCAGCTTAGATGTCGGTGGGGAGACCCAGTACTTC. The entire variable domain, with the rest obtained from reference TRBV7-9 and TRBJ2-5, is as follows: DTGVSQNPRHKITKRGQNVTFRCDPISEHNRLYWYRQTLGQGPEFLTYFQNEAQLEKSRLLSDRFSAERPKGSFSTLEIQRTEQGDSAMYLCASSLDVGGETQYFGPGTRLLVL.

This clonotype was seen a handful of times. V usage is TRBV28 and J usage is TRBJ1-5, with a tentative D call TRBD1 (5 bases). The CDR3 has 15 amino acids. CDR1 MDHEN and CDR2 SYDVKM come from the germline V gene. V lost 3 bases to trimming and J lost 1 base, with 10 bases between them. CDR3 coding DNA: TGTGCCAGCAGTTTCGGGGACCGAAGCAATCAGCCCCAGCATTTT. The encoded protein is CASSFGDRSNQPQHF.

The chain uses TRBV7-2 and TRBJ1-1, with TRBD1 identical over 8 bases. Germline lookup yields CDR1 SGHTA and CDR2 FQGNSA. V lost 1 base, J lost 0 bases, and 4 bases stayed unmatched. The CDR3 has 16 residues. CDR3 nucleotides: TGTGCCAGCAGCTTAGGGACAGGGCCTATGAACACTGAAGCTTTCTTT. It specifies CASSLGTGPMNTEAFF.

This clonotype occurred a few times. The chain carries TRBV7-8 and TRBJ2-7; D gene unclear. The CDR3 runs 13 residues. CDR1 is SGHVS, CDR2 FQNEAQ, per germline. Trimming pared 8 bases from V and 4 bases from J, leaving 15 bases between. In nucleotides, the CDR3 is TGTGCCAGCGAATCCTGGTCTGGGTACGAGCAGTACTTC. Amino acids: CASESWSGYEQYF.

CDR3 residues: CASSLGTGGEDTQYF. In DNA, the CDR3 is TGTGCCAGCAGTTTAGGAACAGGGGGCGAAGATACGCAGTATTTT. The chain links TRBV12-3 or TRBV12-4 to TRBJ2-3; 9 nucleotides line up with TRBD1. Trimming removed 1 base from V and 5 bases from J; junction bases left unmatched: 4. The CDR3 contains 15 residues.

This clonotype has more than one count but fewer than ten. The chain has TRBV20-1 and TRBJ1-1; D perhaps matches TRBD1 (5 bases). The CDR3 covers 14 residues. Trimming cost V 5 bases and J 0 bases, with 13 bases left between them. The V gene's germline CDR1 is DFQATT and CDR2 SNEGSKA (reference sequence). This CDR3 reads CSALFEGLNTEAFF. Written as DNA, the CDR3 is TGCAGTGCTCTATTCGAGGGGTTGAACACTGAAGCTTTCTTT.

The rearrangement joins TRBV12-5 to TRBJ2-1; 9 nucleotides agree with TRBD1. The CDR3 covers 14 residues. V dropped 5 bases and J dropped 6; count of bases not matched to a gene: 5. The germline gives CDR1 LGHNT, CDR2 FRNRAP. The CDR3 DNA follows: TGTGCTAGTGGTGGGACAGGGATTATCAATGAGCAGTTCTTC. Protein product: CASGGTGIINEQFF.

The CDR3 nucleotides read TGTGCCACCTCGGAGAGGCTAGCGCCGTACACCGGGGAGCTGTTTTTT. This sequence encodes CATSERLAPYTGELFF. The rearrangement uses TRBV7-3 and TRBJ2-2, with D possibly matching TRBD2 (6 bases). The V gene's germline CDR1 is SGHTA and CDR2 FQGTGA. Trimming left V 10 bases short and J 3 bases short, with 21 bases between. The CDR3 runs 16 residues.

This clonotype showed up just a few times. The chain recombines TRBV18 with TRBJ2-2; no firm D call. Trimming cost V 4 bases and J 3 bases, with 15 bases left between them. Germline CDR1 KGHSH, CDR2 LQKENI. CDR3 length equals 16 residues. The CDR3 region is CASSRQVLGDTGELFF. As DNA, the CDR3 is TGTGCCAGCTCACGGCAGGTATTGGGCGACACCGGGGAGCTGTTTTTT.

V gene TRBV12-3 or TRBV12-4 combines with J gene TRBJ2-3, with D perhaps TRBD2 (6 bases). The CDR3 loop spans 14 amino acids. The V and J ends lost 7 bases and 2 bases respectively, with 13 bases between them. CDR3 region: CASTWRLVTDTQYF. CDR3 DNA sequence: TGTGCCAGCACCTGGAGACTAGTCACAGATACGCAGTATTTT.

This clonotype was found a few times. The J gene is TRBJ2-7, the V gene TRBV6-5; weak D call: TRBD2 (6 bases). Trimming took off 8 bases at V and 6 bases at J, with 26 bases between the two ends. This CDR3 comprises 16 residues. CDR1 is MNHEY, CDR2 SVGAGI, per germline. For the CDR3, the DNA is TGTGCCAGCCCCACCTGGGGCAGCCGGGGGACTGTCGAGCAGTACTTC. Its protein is CASPTWGSRGTVEQYF.

CDR3 nucleotides: TGTGCCACCAGCAGAGGCCTTGGACAGGGGTTCACTGAAGCTTTCTTT. Protein sequence: CATSRGLGQGFTEAFF. This sequence joins TRBV15 and TRBJ1-1; 9 nucleotides align to TRBD1. V gave up 1 base and J gave up 4 bases; unmatched junction bases: 7. CDR3 length: 16 amino acids. Germline V lookup: CDR1 LNHNV, CDR2 YYDKDF (reference sequence). The full variable domain, its missing parts supplied by reference TRBV15 and TRBJ1-1, is DAMVIQNPRYQVTQFGKPVTLSCSQTLNHNVMYWYQQKSSQAPKLLFHYYDKDFNNEADTPDNFQSRRPNTSFCFLDIRSPGLGDTAMYLCATSRGLGQGFTEAFFGQGTRLTVV.

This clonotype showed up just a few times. The chain's CDR3 is CSARGSFGVGTDTQYF. DNA of the CDR3: TGCAGTGCTAGGGGATCCTTTGGGGTCGGCACAGATACGCAGTATTTT. The chain recombines TRBV20-1 with TRBJ2-3; no clear D. The V gene's germline CDR1 is DFQATT and CDR2 SNEGSKA (reference sequence). CDR3 size: 16 residues. The ends were cut back, 3 bases at V and 1 base at J, with 17 bases in the middle.

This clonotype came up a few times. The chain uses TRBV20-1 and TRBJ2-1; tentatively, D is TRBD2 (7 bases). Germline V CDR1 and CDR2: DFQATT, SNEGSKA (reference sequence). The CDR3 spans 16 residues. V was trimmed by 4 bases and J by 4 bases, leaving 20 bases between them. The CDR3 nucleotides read TGCAGTGCTAAGGGGGGGCGGCCAGGGGAGTACAATGAGCAGTTCTTC. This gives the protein CSAKGGRPGEYNEQFF.

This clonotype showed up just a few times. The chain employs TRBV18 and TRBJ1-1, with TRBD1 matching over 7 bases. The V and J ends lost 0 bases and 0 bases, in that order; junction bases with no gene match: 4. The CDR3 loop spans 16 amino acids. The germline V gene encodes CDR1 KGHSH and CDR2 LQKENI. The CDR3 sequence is CASSPPNRGMNTEAFF. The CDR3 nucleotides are TGTGCCAGCTCACCACCTAACAGGGGAATGAACACTGAAGCTTTCTTT. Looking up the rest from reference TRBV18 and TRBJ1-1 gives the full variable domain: NAGVMQNPRHLVRRRGQEARLRCSPMKGHSHVYWYRQLPEEGLKFMVYLQKENIIDESGMPKERFSAEFPKEGPSILRIQQVVRGDSAAYFCASSPPNRGMNTEAFFGQGTRLTVV.

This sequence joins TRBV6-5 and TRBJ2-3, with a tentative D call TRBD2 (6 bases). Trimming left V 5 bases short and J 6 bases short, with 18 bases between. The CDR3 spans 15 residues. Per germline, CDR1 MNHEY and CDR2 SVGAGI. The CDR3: CASSAYFTSKDTQYF. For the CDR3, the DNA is TGTGCCAGCAGTGCCTACTTCACTAGCAAGGATACGCAGTATTTT.

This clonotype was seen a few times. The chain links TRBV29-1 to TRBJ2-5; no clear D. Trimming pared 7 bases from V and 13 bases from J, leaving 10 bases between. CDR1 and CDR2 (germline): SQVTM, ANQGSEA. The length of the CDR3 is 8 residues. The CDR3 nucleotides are TGCAGCGACCCGAATGGGTACTTC. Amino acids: CSDPNGYF.

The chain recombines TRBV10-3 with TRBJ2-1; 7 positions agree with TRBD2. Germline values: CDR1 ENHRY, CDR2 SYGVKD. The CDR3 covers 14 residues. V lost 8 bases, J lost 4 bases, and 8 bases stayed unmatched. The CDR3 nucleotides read TGTGCCATCCGGGGGAGGGAGGCATACAATGAGCAGTTCTTC. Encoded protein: CAIRGREAYNEQFF.

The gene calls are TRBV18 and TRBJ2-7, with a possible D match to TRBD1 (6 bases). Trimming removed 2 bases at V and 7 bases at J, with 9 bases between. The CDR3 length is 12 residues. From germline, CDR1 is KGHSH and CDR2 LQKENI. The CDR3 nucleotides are TGTGCCAGCTCACCATGGCAGGGGGAGCAGTACTTC. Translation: CASSPWQGEQYF.

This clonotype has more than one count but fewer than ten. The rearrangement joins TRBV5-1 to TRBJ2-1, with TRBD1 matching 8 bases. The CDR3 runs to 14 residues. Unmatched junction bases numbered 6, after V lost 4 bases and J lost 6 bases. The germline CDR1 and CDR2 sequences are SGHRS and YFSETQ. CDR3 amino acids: CASSQTGVLNEQFF. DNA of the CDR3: TGCGCCAGCAGCCAGACAGGGGTTCTCAATGAGCAGTTCTTC. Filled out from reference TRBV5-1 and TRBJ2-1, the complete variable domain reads KAGVTQTPRYLIKTRGQQVTLSCSPISGHRSVSWYQQTPGQGLQFLFEYFSETQRNKGNFPGRFSGRQFSNSRSEMNVSTLELGDSALYLCASSQTGVLNEQFFGPGTRLTVL.

Here the CDR3 reads CAISSPGFGSGTNYNEQFF. CDR3 nucleotide sequence: TGTGCCATCAGTTCCCCCGGTTTTGGTAGCGGGACCAATTACAATGAGCAGTTCTTC. V and J are TRBV10-3 and TRBJ2-1, with TRBD2 matching 8 bases. This CDR3 spans 19 amino acids. After removal of 5 bases from V and 4 bases from J, the junction contained 19 bases not matched to a gene. Germline CDR1 is ENHRY and CDR2 is SYGVKD.

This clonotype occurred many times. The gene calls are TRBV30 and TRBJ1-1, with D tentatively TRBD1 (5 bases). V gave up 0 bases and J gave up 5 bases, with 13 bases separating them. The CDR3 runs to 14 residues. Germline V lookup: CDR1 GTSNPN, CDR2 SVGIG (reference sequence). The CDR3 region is CAWSVLGTVTEAFF. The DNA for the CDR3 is TGTGCCTGGAGTGTGTTAGGGACGGTGACTGAAGCTTTCTTT. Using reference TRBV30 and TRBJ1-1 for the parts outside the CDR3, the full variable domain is SQTIHQWPATLVQPVGSPLSLECTVEGTSNPNLYWYRQAAGRGLQLLFYSVGIGQISSEVPQNLSASRPQDRQFILSSKKLLLSDSGFYLCAWSVLGTVTEAFFGQGTRLTVV.

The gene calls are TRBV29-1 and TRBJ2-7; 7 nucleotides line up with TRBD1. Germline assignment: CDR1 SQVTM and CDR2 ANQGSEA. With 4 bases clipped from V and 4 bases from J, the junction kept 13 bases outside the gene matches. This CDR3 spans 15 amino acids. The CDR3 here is CSVGFVGTVKYEQYF. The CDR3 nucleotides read TGCAGCGTTGGATTTGTTGGGACAGTTAAATACGAGCAGTACTTC.

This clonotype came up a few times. The CDR3 DNA is TGTGCCAGCAGCTTAACCAGGGGAATGCAAGAGACCCAGTACTTC. It specifies CASSLTRGMQETQYF. J is TRBJ2-5 and V is TRBV7-9, with D possibly matching TRBD1 (6 bases). Germline loops: CDR1 SEHNR, CDR2 FQNEAQ (reference sequence). The CDR3 totals 15 residues. V shed 2 bases and J shed 2 bases, with 12 bases lying between them.